The 11 T cell receptor beta chains reported below all come from one sample, sequenced in a study of T-cell memory formation after mild COVID-19. Each CDR3 protein is one row after TCRdb ran MiXCR on the 5' RACE reads. The sample yields about 320,000 distinct CDR3 sequences, 14% seen once. Input material: PBMCs or a T cell subset sorted from them (not recorded which). Source of these receptors: a young man who had mild COVID-19 (a few samples of this study predate the infection). Cell type and time point are not known.

J is TRBJ2-3 and V is TRBV5-1, with TRBD2 identical over 9 bases. The V gene's germline CDR1 is SGHRS and CDR2 YFSETQ. CDR3 length: 14 residues. The V and J ends lost 6 bases and 2 bases, in that order; junction bases with no gene match: 4. The CDR3 DNA sequence: TGCGCCAGCACCGCGGGGGGGATCACAGATACGCAGTATTTT. It encodes CASTAGGITDTQYF.

In its sample, this clonotype was seen a few times. This chain joins TRBV15 and TRBJ2-7; TRBD2 aligns across 11 bases. Trimming at V came to 0 bases and at J to 2 bases, leaving 6 bases not matched to a gene. Germline CDR1 is LNHNV and CDR2 is YYDKDF (reference sequence). CDR3 length equals 17 residues. The DNA of the CDR3 is TGTGCCACCAGCAGAGATAGCGGGGGGGCCATTACCTACGAGCAGTACTTC. It is translated as CATSRDSGGAITYEQYF.

This chain joins TRBV20-1 and TRBJ2-6; D uncertain. Deletions cut 3 bases from V and 1 base from J, with 13 bases between. The CDR3 consists of 16 residues. Germline V gene sequence: CDR1 DFQATT, CDR2 SNEGSKA (reference sequence). The DNA of the CDR3 is TGCAGTGCTAGGCTTGCGCCGCTATCTGGGGCCAACGTCCTGACTTTC. It yields the protein CSARLAPLSGANVLTF.

This rearrangement joins TRBV5-1 to TRBJ2-7, with TRBD1 as a possible D gene (6 bases). CDR3 length: 14 amino acids. V gave up 0 bases and J gave up 4 bases, with 11 bases separating them. Germline CDR1 is SGHRS and CDR2 is YFSETQ. The DNA of the CDR3 is TGCGCCAGCAGCTTGGCCGGGACATTATACGAGCAGTACTTC. Translation: CASSLAGTLYEQYF. The entire variable domain, with the rest obtained from reference TRBV5-1 and TRBJ2-7, is as follows: KAGVTQTPRYLIKTRGQQVTLSCSPISGHRSVSWYQQTPGQGLQFLFEYFSETQRNKGNFPGRFSGRQFSNSRSEMNVSTLELGDSALYLCASSLAGTLYEQYFGPGTRLTVT.

This chain joins TRBV5-5 and TRBJ2-1, with 9 bases identical to TRBD2. The CDR3 is 15 amino acids. Germline assignment: CDR1 SGHKS and CDR2 YYEKEE (reference sequence). Losses at the gene ends were 2 bases for V and 3 bases for J; bases not matched to a gene: 3. Here the CDR3 DNA reads TGTGCCAGCAGCTTTGCTAGCGGGGACTACAATGAGCAGTTCTTC. As protein: CASSFASGDYNEQFF.

The CDR3 is CSVEQGQNTEAFF. CDR3 nucleotides: TGCAGCGTTGAACAGGGGCAGAACACTGAAGCTTTCTTT. The chain carries TRBV29-1 and TRBJ1-1; D is possibly TRBD1 (6 bases). Trimming left V 2 bases short and J 1 base short, with 8 bases between. The CDR3 is made up of 13 amino acids. Germline values: CDR1 SQVTM, CDR2 ANQGSEA. Supplemented by reference TRBV29-1 and TRBJ1-1, the full variable domain reads SAVISQKPSRDICQRGTSLTIQCQVDSQVTMMFWYRQQPGQSLTLIATANQGSEATYESGFVIDKFPISRPNLTFSTLTVSNMSPEDSSIYLCSVEQGQNTEAFFGQGTRLTVV.

The table lists this clonotype with a few counts. CDR3 in DNA: TGCGCCAGCAGCTTGGTTGGGCAAGATACGCAGTATTTT. Translating gives CASSLVGQDTQYF. The rearrangement joins TRBV5-1 to TRBJ2-3; D gene ambiguous. Per the germline V gene, CDR1 is SGHRS and CDR2 is YFSETQ. V was pared by 0 bases and J by 5 bases, with 7 bases between. The CDR3 loop spans 13 amino acids.

This clonotype was recorded a few times. The chain joins TRBV12-3 or TRBV12-4 to TRBJ1-6; D might be TRBD1 (6 bases). V was cut by 2 bases and J by 10 bases, with 12 bases left in between. This CDR3 contains 14 residues. The CDR3 nucleotides read TGTGCCAGCAGTTTACTACAGGGAGGCTCACCCCTCCACTTT. It yields the protein CASSLLQGGSPLHF.

This clonotype was observed a few times. The genes are TRBV11-2 and TRBJ2-7; 9 bases agree with TRBD2. V was pared by 4 bases and J by 6 bases, with 10 bases of the junction left unmatched. Looked up from germline, CDR1 is SGHAT and CDR2 is FQNNGV. There are 15 residues in the CDR3. The CDR3 is CASSSLRGGPSEQYV. Written as DNA, the CDR3 is TGTGCCAGCAGCTCCCTGCGGGGGGGGCCTTCCGAGCAGTACGTC.

The chain recombines TRBV3-1 with TRBJ2-5; TRBD2 agrees at 9 bases. CDR3 length equals 14 residues. Germline-derived CDR1 and CDR2 are LGHDT and YNNKEL (reference sequence). Trimming cost V 6 bases and J 5 bases; bases outside gene matches: 7. DNA of the CDR3: TGTGCCAGCAGAAGAGCGGGGGGTCGCGAGACCCAGTACTTC. It yields the protein CASRRAGGRETQYF.

V usage is TRBV5-4 and J usage is TRBJ2-4; a possible D gene is TRBD1 (6 bases). The CDR3 spans 15 residues. Per the germline V gene, CDR1 is SGHNT and CDR2 is YYREEE (reference sequence). V lost 4 bases and J 8 bases, leaving 19 bases between the germline ends. Here the CDR3 reads CASSDRSGTFDIQYF. The CDR3 DNA follows: TGTGCCAGCAGCGATCGCTCCGGGACATTTGACATTCAGTACTTC.